This T cell receptor beta chain was sequenced in a study of T cell responses to AZD1222 COVID-19 vaccine. The CDR3 has 17 residues. The V and J ends lost 0 bases and 2 bases respectively, with 14 bases between them. The germline gives CDR1 LGHNA, CDR2 YSLEER. The data were produced by immunoSEQ multiplex PCR, yet TCRdb's version contains in-frame clones alone and is incomplete. This sample has about 160,000 clones, with about 90% found just once. This clone was counted only a few times. J is TRBJ2-1 and V is TRBV4-3, with D possibly matching TRBD1 (5 bases). The source is an adult in good health. The input for sequencing was peripheral blood, taken on day 0 of AZD1222 vaccination. The CDR3 nucleotides are TGCGCCAGCAGCCAAGATCTTGGGGCCAGAGCCTACAATGAGCAGTTCTTC. Translated: CASSQDLGARAYNEQFF.